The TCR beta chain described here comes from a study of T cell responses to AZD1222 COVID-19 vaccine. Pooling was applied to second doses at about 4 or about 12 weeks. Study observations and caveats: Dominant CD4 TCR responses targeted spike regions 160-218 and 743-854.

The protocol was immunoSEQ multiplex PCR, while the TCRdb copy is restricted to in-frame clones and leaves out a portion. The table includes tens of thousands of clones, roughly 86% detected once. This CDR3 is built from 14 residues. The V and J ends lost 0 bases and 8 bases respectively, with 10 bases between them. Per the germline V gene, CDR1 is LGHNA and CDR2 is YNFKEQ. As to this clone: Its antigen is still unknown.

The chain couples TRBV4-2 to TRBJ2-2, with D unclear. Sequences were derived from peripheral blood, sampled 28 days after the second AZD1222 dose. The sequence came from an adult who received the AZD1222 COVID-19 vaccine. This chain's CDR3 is CASSQDARMGELFF. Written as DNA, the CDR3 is TGTGCCAGCAGCCAAGATGCGAGGATGGGGGAGCTGTTTTTT.